The source of this T cell receptor (beta chain) is a study of control samples from healthy donors and cancer patients. There are 18 residues in the CDR3. Trimming removed 6 bases from V and 2 bases from J; junction bases left unmatched: 11. The V gene's germline CDR1 is SNHLY and CDR2 FYNNEI. The repertoire was sequenced with immunoSEQ multiplex PCR; TCRdb's copy has only in-frame clones and lacks some. The repertoire has fewer than 85,000 clones, 94% of them found once; the top ten carry approximately 2.5%. The gene calls are TRBV2 and TRBJ1-3; TRBD1 matches 12 bases. This receptor was obtained from a woman in her 30s in good health. The sequenced sample consisted of blood. CDR3 nucleotide sequence: TGTGCCAGCAGGAAGGGGACAGGGGGCAATTTAGCTGGAAACACCATATATTTT. Translated: CASRKGTGGNLAGNTIYF.